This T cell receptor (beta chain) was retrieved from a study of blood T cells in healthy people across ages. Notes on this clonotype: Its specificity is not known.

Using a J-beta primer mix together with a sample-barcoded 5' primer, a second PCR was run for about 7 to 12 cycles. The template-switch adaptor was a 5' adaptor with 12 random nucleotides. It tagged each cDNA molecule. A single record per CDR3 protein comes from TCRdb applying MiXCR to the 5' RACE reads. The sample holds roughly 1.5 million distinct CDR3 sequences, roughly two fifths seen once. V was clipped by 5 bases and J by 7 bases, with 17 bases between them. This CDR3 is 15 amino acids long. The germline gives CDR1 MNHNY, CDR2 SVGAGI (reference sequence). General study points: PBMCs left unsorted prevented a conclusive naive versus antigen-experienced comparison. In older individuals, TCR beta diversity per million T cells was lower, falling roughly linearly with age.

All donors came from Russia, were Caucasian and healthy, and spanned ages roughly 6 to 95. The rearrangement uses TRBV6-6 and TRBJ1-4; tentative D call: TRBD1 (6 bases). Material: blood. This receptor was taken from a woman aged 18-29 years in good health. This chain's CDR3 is CASSQQGRSGEKLFF. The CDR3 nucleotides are TGTGCCAGCAGTCAACAGGGTCGGTCGGGTGAAAAACTGTTTTTT.